The T cell receptor beta chain described here comes from a study of shared clonotypes between healthy human individuals. Repertoires were generated with immunoSEQ multiplex PCR, while TCRdb's copy carries only in-frame clones and drops some. The top ten clones hold around 0.47% of a sample with about 1.5 million clones, 98% of them seen once. What was sequenced was naive CD4+ T cells sorted from blood. Subset in this sample: CD45RA+ positively selected. The source is a young man in good health.

The CDR3 DNA sequence: TGCGCCAGCACCCTCGGTGGGACAGGGTCTGGAAACACCATATATTTT. As protein: CASTLGGTGSGNTIYF. This chain links TRBV4-1 with TRBJ1-3; 9 nucleotides match TRBD1. CDR1 and CDR2 (germline): MGHRA, YSYEKL. CDR3 size: 16 residues. The V and J ends lost 7 bases and 1 base, in that order; junction bases with no gene match: 8.